Listed below are T cell receptor beta chains from one sample, sequenced in a study of T cell changes during pregnancy in multiple sclerosis. Some clones are missing from TCRdb's copy, which holds only in-frame ones; the method was immunoSEQ multiplex PCR. This table has about 40,000 clones, approximately 90% appearing once. Sequences were derived from CD4+ T cells from peripheral blood mononuclear cells, sampled in the first trimester of pregnancy. These TCRs come from a female donor with multiple sclerosis, enrolled in a pregnancy study. CDR3s include the opening cysteine and the closing phenylalanine or tryptophan. A D gene is named only where the DNA matches it firmly. A row's size may be missing; if present it is once, few, many or a size class.

abundance | j_gene | d_gene | v_gene | len | CDR3nt | CDR3aa
- | TRBJ2-3 | TRBD1 | TRBV14 | 18 | TGTGCCAGCAGCCAAGGGGCGGACAGGGGGACTAGCACAGATACGCAGTATTTT | CASSQGADRGTSTDTQYF
- | TRBJ1-2 | TRBD1 | TRBV6-5 | 13 | TGTGCCAGCAGATTCGGGACAGCCTATGGCTACACCTTC | CASRFGTAYGYTF
- | TRBJ1-1 | - | TRBV9 | 13 | TGTGCCAGCAGCGGGAGCGGAGGGACTGAAGCTTTCTTT | CASSGSGGTEAFF
- | TRBJ1-4 | - | TRBV19 | 14 | TGTGCCAGTAGTACGACCGGGACGGGGGGTAAGCTGTTTTTT | CASSTTGTGGKLFF
once | TRBJ2-7 | TRBD2 | TRBV27 | 12 | TGTGCCAGCAAGGCGGGAGGGGACGAGCAGTACTTC | CASKAGGDEQYF
- | TRBJ2-3 | TRBD1 | TRBV5-1 | 16 | TGCGCCAGCAGCTCGTTGACAGGGGGGAACACAGATACGCAGTATTTT | CASSSLTGGNTDTQYF
- | TRBJ2-2 | - | TRBV5-4 | 17 | TGTGCCAGCAGCGAGGGGGCGGGGGGAGTAAGGACCGGGGAGCTGTTTTTT | CASSEGAGGVRTGELFF
- | TRBJ2-3 | TRBD2 | TRBV19 | 13 | TGTGCCAGCAGGCGGGGGGCCACAGATACGCAGTATTTT | CASRRGATDTQYF
- | TRBJ1-1 | - | TRBV6-5 | 13 | TGTGCCAGCAGTTTTTATTTTGCGACTGAAGCTTTCTTT | CASSFYFATEAFF
- | TRBJ1-1 | - | TRBV9 | 14 | TGTGCCAGCAGCGTAGACGGGTGGAACACTGAAGCTTTCTTT | CASSVDGWNTEAFF
few | TRBJ2-5 | - | TRBV30 | 12 | TGTGCCTGGAGCCGGTTAGAGGAGACCCAGTACTTC | CAWSRLEETQYF
- | TRBJ1-2 | - | TRBV6-1 | 15 | TGTGCCAGCACATCGGACAGAACGGCGGGCTATGGCTACACCTTC | CASTSDRTAGYGYTF
few | TRBJ2-3 | - | TRBV30 | 15 | TGTGCCTGGAGTCCCGGGACACCCTTCACAGATACGCAGTATTTT | CAWSPGTPFTDTQYF
- | TRBJ1-2 | TRBD1 | TRBV18 | 16 | TGTGCCAGCTCACCAACCGGGACAGGCGCAAACTATGGCTACACCTTC | CASSPTGTGANYGYTF
once | TRBJ1-5 | TRBD1 | TRBV19 | 14 | TGTGCCATTGCACAGGGGACAAGCAATCAGCCCCAGCATTTT | CAIAQGTSNQPQHF
- | TRBJ2-3 | TRBD2 | TRBV18 | 17 | TGTGCCAGCTCACCCTCCGGGGCTAGCGGGGGAGGTAGTACGCAGTATTTT | CASSPSGASGGGSTQYF
once | TRBJ2-7 | - | TRBV30 | 16 | TGTGCCTGGGCCCCCCCATTTACCCTCAGCTCCTACGAGCAGTACTTC | CAWAPPFTLSSYEQYF
once | TRBJ1-1 | - | TRBV27 | 15 | TGTGCCAGCAATAGCTTGGGACTCGGGAACACTGAAGCTTTCTTT | CASNSLGLGNTEAFF
- | TRBJ1-1 | TRBD1 | TRBV2 | 14 | TGTGCCAGCGGGCGACAGGGGGCCGACACTGAAGCTTTCTTT | CASGRQGADTEAFF
- | TRBJ1-1 | TRBD1 | TRBV5-1 | 15 | TGCGCCAGCAGCTTGGGGACAGGCCAGGTGGCTGAAGCTTTCTTT | CASSLGTGQVAEAFF
once | TRBJ2-1 | TRBD2 | TRBV10-1 | 14 | TGCGCCAGCAGGGAAGCGGGAGGTGGGAATGAGCAGTTCTTC | CASREAGGGNEQFF
few | TRBJ1-3 | - | TRBV7-6 | 15 | TGTGCCAGCAGCTTAGCGACCCGGGACAGAAACACCATATATTTT | CASSLATRDRNTIYF
once | TRBJ2-1 | - | TRBV9 | 14 | TGTGCCAGCAGCGTAGGTGCTTTGAGCAATGAGCAGTTCTTC | CASSVGALSNEQFF